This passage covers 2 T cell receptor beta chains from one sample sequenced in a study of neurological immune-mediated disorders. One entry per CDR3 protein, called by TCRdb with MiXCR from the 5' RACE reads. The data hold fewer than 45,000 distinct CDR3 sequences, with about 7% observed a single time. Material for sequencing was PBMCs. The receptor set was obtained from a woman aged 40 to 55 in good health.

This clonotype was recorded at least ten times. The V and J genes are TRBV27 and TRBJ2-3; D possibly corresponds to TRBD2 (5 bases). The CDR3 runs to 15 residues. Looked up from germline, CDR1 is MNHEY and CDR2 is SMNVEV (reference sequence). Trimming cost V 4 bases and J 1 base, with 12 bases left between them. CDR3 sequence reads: CASSSLGVGTDTQYF. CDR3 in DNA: TGTGCCAGCAGTTCCCTGGGAGTAGGCACAGATACGCAGTATTTT.

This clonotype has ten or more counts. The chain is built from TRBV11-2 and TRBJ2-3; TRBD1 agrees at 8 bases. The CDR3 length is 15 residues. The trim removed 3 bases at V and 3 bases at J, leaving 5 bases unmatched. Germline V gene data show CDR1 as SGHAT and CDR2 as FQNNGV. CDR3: CASSFWTGRTDTQYF. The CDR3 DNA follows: TGTGCCAGCAGCTTTTGGACAGGGAGGACAGATACGCAGTATTTT.